The rows below give T cell receptor beta chains drawn from one sample of a study of T cell changes during pregnancy in multiple sclerosis. TCRdb's copy holds only in-frame clones and misses some; the assay was immunoSEQ multiplex PCR. The sample contains tens of thousands of clones, roughly 92% of which appear only once. The source material was CD4+ T cells from peripheral blood mononuclear cells, sampled in the second trimester of pregnancy. Receptors originate from a female donor with multiple sclerosis, enrolled in a pregnancy study. Both conserved end residues are part of each CDR3. A D gene is named only where the DNA matches it firmly. The listing skips clone size in some rows; elsewhere it reads once, few, many or a size class.

>TRBV5-6|NA|NA|TRBJ2-2|16
CASSFVEGAGTGELFF
TGTGCCAGCAGCTTCGTTGAGGGAGCGGGCACCGGGGAGCTGTTTTTT
>TRBV10-3|TRBD2|NA|TRBJ2-1|18
CAISESRTSGASYNEQFF
TGTGCCATCAGTGAGTCCCGGACTAGCGGGGCCTCCTACAATGAGCAGTTCTTC
>TRBV5-8|NA|NA|TRBJ2-7|13
CASMWGLGNEQYF
TGTGCCAGCATGTGGGGGCTCGGTAACGAGCAGTACTTC
>TRBV15|TRBD2|NA|TRBJ2-3|16
CATSTGGRGGADTQYF
TGTGCCACCAGCACCGGGGGGCGGGGGGGCGCAGATACGCAGTATTTT
>TRBV9|TRBD1|NA|TRBJ1-1|15
CASSARQGATEVAFF
TGTGCCAGCAGCGCGAGACAGGGGGCTACGGAGGTGGCTTTCTTT
>TRBV11-2|TRBD2|NA|TRBJ2-1|17
CASSPLHSSGGANEQFF
TGTGCCAGCAGCCCACTTCACTCTAGCGGGGGGGCGAATGAGCAGTTCTTC
>TRBV5-4|NA|few|TRBJ1-3|17
CASSLQSALKTGNTIYF
TGTGCCAGCAGCTTACAGTCTGCTCTTAAAACTGGAAACACCATATATTTT
>TRBV5-1|TRBD1|NA|TRBJ2-4|15
CASSPGQGDKNIQYF
TGCGCCAGCAGCCCGGGACAGGGTGACAAAAACATTCAGTACTTC
>TRBV9|TRBD2|NA|TRBJ2-2|18
CASSAPPINRGRAGELFF
TGTGCCAGCAGCGCTCCTCCGATAAACAGAGGGAGGGCCGGGGAGCTGTTTTTT
>TRBV21-1|NA|NA|TRBJ2-7|16
CASSNPLQTGRNEQYF
TGTGCCAGCTCTAACCCCCTGCAGACAGGGAGGAACGAGCAGTACTTC
>TRBV28|NA|NA|TRBJ1-1|15
CASSLSPRISTEAFF
TGTGCCAGCAGTTTATCCCCGCGTATTAGCACTGAAGCTTTCTTT
>TRBV9|NA|NA|TRBJ1-1|15
CASSVEDQGNTEAFF
TGTGCCAGCAGCGTAGAAGACCAGGGGAACACTGAAGCTTTCTTT
>TRBV5-4|TRBD1|NA|TRBJ1-2|16
CASSLGGGQGANGYTF
TGTGCCAGCAGCTTGGGGGGGGGACAGGGGGCCAATGGCTACACCTTC
>TRBV2|TRBD1|NA|TRBJ1-2|13
CASSRQGDYGYTF
TGTGCCAGCAGTAGACAGGGTGACTATGGCTACACCTTC
>TRBV12-2|NA|NA|TRBJ2-5|18
CASRLGGLGAQYQETQYF
TGTGCAAGTCGCTTAGGGGGCTTGGGCGCCCAATATCAAGAGACCCAGTACTTC
>TRBV4-3|TRBD2|NA|TRBJ2-4|18
CASSQGVGGVLAKNIQYF
TGCGCCAGCAGCCAAGGGGTCGGGGGGGTTTTAGCCAAAAACATTCAGTACTTC
>TRBV11-2|NA|NA|TRBJ2-5|15
CASSSPPGQGQTQYF
TGTGCCAGCAGCTCGCCGCCGGGCCAGGGTCAGACCCAGTACTTC
>TRBV6-1|TRBD2|once|TRBJ2-2|16
CASSEAGTRFTGELFF
TGTGCCAGCAGTGAAGCGGGGACTAGGTTTACCGGGGAGCTGTTTTTT
>TRBV9|NA|NA|TRBJ2-1|16
CASSVGVGSSYNEQFF
TGTGCCAGCAGCGTTGGGGTCGGGAGCTCCTACAATGAGCAGTTCTTC
>TRBV7-6|NA|NA|TRBJ2-1|13
CASSLAGAGEQFF
TGTGCCAGCAGCTTAGCGGGGGCTGGTGAGCAGTTCTTC
>TRBV7-2|TRBD2|once|TRBJ2-3|17
CASSPRRLAGGLDTQYF
TGTGCCAGCAGCCCCCGCCGACTAGCGGGGGGGCTGGATACGCAGTATTTT
>TRBV7-2|TRBD1|NA|TRBJ2-1|14
CASSPDRGQGEQFF
TGTGCCAGCAGCCCCGACAGGGGGCAAGGTGAGCAGTTCTTC
>TRBV5-6|TRBD1|NA|TRBJ1-1|18
CASSPPSRDRVRNTEAFF
TGTGCCAGCAGCCCACCGTCCCGGGACAGGGTTCGAAACACTGAAGCTTTCTTT
>TRBV5-4|NA|NA|TRBJ1-2|16
CASSLARPILNYGYTF
TGTGCCAGCAGCTTGGCTAGGCCAATCCTTAACTATGGCTACACCTTC
>TRBV27|NA|NA|TRBJ1-6|15
CASSQDRDIYSPLHF
TGTGCCAGCAGTCAAGACCGGGACATTTATTCACCCCTCCACTTT
>TRBV27|NA|NA|TRBJ1-1|12
CASSIPGTEAFF
TGTGCCAGCTCCATACCGGGGACTGAAGCTTTCTTT
>TRBV2|TRBD2|NA|TRBJ2-3|16
CASRPGLAIITDTQYF
TGTGCCAGCAGGCCGGGACTAGCGATCATCACAGATACGCAGTATTTT
>TRBV5-1|NA|NA|TRBJ2-7|12
CASSLTGNEQYF
TGCGCCAGCAGCTTGACAGGGAACGAGCAGTACTTC
>TRBV18|NA|NA|TRBJ2-2|14
CASSPPLNTGELFF
TGTGCCAGCTCACCACCCCTGAACACCGGGGAGCTGTTTTTT
>TRBV12-5|NA|NA|TRBJ2-5|13
CASGLLYQETQYF
TGTGCTAGTGGTTTGCTATACCAAGAGACCCAGTACTTC
>TRBV30|TRBD2|NA|TRBJ2-3|18
CAWSVPSGGPYSTDTQYF
TGTGCCTGGAGTGTACCCAGCGGGGGGCCGTATAGCACAGATACGCAGTATTTT